The 9 T cell receptor beta chains given below trace back to one sample, sequenced in a study of untreated major depressive disorder. Repertoires were generated with immunoSEQ multiplex PCR, while TCRdb's copy carries only in-frame clones and drops some. The sample has 20,000 to 25,000 clones, more than 75% seen once; the top ten hold 4.5% to 6.5%. The material sequenced was CD4+ T cells from PBMCs. These receptors all stem from a woman aged 30 to 39 in good health.

The gene calls are TRBV4-2 and TRBJ2-5; 8 bases line up with TRBD2. Germline loops: CDR1 LGHNA, CDR2 YNFKEQ. V was clipped by 1 base and J by 4 bases; unmatched bases: 8. This CDR3 comprises 16 residues. This CDR3 is CASSQVVAGGGETQYF. The DNA for the CDR3 is TGTGCCAGCAGCCAAGTAGTCGCGGGGGGAGGAGAGACCCAGTACTTC.

A few counts support this clone. This chain connects TRBV28 to TRBJ1-1; 7 nucleotides agree with TRBD1. Germline CDR1 reads MDHEN; CDR2 reads SYDVKM. CDR3 length: 15 residues. The ends lost 5 bases at V and 1 base at J; junction bases unmatched: 7. In nucleotides, the CDR3 is TGTGCCAGCAGTCCCCCGACAGGGTCGAACACTGAAGCTTTCTTT. Protein product: CASSPPTGSNTEAFF.

The CDR3 region is CASSRLLAGGITDTQYF. CDR3 nucleotide sequence: TGTGCCAGCAGCCGACTACTAGCGGGGGGAATCACAGATACGCAGTATTTT. The chain has TRBV7-2 and TRBJ2-3, with 12 bases identical to TRBD2. V was pared by 5 bases and J by 2 bases, with 8 bases of the junction left unmatched. The germline V gene has CDR1 SGHTA and CDR2 FQGNSA. There are 17 residues in the CDR3. The full variable domain, with the rest looked up from reference TRBV7-2 and TRBJ2-3, is GAGVSQSPSNKVTEKGKDVELRCDPISGHTALYWYRQSLGQGLEFLIYFQGNSAPDKSGLPSDRFSAERTGGSVSTLTIQRTQQEDSAVYLCASSRLLAGGITDTQYFGPGTRLTVL.

Relative to its sample, this clone is medium-sized. This chain joins TRBV5-4 and TRBJ1-4, with 8 bases aligning to TRBD1. Per germline, CDR1 SGHNT and CDR2 YYREEE (reference sequence). With 5 bases clipped from V and 4 bases from J, the junction kept 7 bases outside the gene matches. This CDR3 contains 15 residues. CDR3 loop: CASSSNRGINEKLFF. The CDR3, as DNA: TGTGCCAGCAGTTCAAACAGGGGGATTAATGAAAAACTGTTTTTT.

This chain links TRBV5-1 with TRBJ2-2; the match to TRBD1 covers 7 bases. The CDR3 is 15 amino acids. J gave up 4 bases and V 4 bases, and 7 bases lay outside the gene matches. Germline V gives CDR1 SGHRS, CDR2 YFSETQ. The CDR3 DNA reads as TGCGCCAGCAGCCCTGACAGGGTCGGCACCGGGGAGCTGTTTTTT. This codes for CASSPDRVGTGELFF. The variable domain in full, completed from reference TRBV5-1 and TRBJ2-2, reads KAGVTQTPRYLIKTRGQQVTLSCSPISGHRSVSWYQQTPGQGLQFLFEYFSETQRNKGNFPGRFSGRQFSNSRSEMNVSTLELGDSALYLCASSPDRVGTGELFFGEGSRLTVL.

The J gene is TRBJ2-7, the V gene TRBV6-4; D is undetermined. This CDR3 comprises 14 residues. Germline values: CDR1 MRHNA, CDR2 SNTAGT. Trimming left V 3 bases short and J 0 bases short, with 9 bases between. The CDR3 DNA sequence: TGTGCCAGCAGTGAAACAGCCCGCTCCTACGAGCAGTACTTC. Protein: CASSETARSYEQYF.

The chain couples TRBV30 to TRBJ1-3, with 9 bases identical to TRBD1. J gave up 8 bases and V 0 bases, and 2 bases lay outside the gene matches. Germline-derived CDR1 and CDR2 are GTSNPN and SVGIG (reference sequence). The CDR3 spans 13 residues. The DNA for the CDR3 is TGTGCCTGGAGTGTAGACAGGGGGGACACCATATATTTT. Translated, it gives CAWSVDRGDTIYF.

The chain uses TRBV9 and TRBJ2-3; 10 nucleotides agree with TRBD2. The CDR3 has 17 amino acids. The germline gives CDR1 SGDLS, CDR2 YYNGEE. J lost 2 bases, V lost 0 bases, and 6 bases had no gene match. The CDR3 DNA sequence: TGTGCCAGCAGCGTAGGTCAGCGGGGGGGCACCACAGATACGCAGTATTTT. This translates into CASSVGQRGGTTDTQYF. Combining the CDR3 with reference TRBV9 and TRBJ2-3 gives the whole variable domain DSGVTQTPKHLITATGQRVTLRCSPRSGDLSVYWYQQSLDQGLQFLIQYYNGEERAKGNILERFSAQQFPDLHSELNLSSLELGDSALYFCASSVGQRGGTTDTQYFGPGTRLTVL.

The chain employs TRBV7-2 and TRBJ2-6; the D is unclear. V gave up 8 bases and J gave up 3 bases, with 11 bases separating them. The CDR3 extends over 14 amino acids. Germline V lookup: CDR1 SGHTA, CDR2 FQGNSA. CDR3 protein: CASVLWVGANVLTF. The CDR3, as DNA: TGTGCCAGCGTCTTATGGGTTGGGGCCAACGTCCTGACTTTC. Variable domain in full (rest from reference TRBV7-2 and TRBJ2-6): GAGVSQSPSNKVTEKGKDVELRCDPISGHTALYWYRQSLGQGLEFLIYFQGNSAPDKSGLPSDRFSAERTGGSVSTLTIQRTQQEDSAVYLCASVLWVGANVLTFGAGSRLTVL.